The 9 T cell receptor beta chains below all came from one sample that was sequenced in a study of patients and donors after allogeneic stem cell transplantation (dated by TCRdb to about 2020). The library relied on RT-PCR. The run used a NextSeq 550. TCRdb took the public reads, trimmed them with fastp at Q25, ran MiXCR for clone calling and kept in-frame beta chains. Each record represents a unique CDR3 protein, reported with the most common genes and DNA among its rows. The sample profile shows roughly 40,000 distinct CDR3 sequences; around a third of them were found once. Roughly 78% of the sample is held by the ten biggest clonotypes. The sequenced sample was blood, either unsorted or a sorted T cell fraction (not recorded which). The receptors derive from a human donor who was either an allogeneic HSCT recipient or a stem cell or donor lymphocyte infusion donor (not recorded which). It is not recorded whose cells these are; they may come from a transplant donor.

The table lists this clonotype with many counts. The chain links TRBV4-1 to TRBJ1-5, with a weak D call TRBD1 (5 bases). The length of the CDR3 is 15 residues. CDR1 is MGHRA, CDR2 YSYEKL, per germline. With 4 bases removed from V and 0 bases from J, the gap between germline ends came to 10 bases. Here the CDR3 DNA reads TGCGCCAGCAGCCTAAGGGACGCTAGCAATCAGCCCCAGCATTTT. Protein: CASSLRDASNQPQHF.

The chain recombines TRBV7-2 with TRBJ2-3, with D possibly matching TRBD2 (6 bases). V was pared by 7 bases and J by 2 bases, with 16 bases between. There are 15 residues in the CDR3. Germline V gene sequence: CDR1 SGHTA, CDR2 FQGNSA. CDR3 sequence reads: CASIGLGGPTDTQYF. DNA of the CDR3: TGTGCCAGCATCGGGCTCGGGGGACCCACAGATACGCAGTATTTT.

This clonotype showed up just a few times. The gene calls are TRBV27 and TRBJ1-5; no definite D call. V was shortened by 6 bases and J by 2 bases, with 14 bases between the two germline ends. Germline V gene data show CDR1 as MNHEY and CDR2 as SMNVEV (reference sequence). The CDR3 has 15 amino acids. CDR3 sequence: CASSHAGQGNQPQHF. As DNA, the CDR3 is TGTGCCAGCAGCCATGCCGGGCAGGGCAATCAGCCCCAGCATTTT.

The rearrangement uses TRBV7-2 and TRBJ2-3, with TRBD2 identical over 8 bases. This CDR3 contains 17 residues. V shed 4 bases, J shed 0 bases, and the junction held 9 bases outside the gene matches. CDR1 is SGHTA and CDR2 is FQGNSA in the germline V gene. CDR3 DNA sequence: TGTGCCAGCAGCTCGCCTGCGACTAGCGCTAGCACAGATACGCAGTATTTT. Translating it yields CASSSPATSASTDTQYF.

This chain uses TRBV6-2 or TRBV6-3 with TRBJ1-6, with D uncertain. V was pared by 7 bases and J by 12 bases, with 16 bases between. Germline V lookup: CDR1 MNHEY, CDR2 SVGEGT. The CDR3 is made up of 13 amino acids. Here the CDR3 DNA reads TGTGCCAGCACCCCGGCGGGCTTCGGACCCCTCCACTTT. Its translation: CASTPAGFGPLHF.

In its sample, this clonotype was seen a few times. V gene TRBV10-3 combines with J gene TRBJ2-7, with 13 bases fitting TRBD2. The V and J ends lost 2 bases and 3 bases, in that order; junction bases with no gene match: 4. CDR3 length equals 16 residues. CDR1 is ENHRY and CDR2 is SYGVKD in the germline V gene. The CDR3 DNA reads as TGTGCCATCAGTGAGCCGGGACTAGCGGGATACTACGAGCAGTACTTC. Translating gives CAISEPGLAGYYEQYF.

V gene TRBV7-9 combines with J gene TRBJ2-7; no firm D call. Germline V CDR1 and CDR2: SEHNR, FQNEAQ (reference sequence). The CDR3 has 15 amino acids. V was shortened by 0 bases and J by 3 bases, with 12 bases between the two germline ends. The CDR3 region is CASSLALVRGYEQYF. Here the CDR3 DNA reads TGTGCCAGCAGCTTAGCGCTTGTCAGAGGCTACGAGCAGTACTTC.

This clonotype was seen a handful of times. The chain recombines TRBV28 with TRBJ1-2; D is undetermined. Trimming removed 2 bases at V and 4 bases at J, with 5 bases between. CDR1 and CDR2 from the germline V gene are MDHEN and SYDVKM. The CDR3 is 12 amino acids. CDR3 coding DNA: TGTGCCAGCAGTTTAGATTTCTATGGCTACACCTTC. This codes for CASSLDFYGYTF.

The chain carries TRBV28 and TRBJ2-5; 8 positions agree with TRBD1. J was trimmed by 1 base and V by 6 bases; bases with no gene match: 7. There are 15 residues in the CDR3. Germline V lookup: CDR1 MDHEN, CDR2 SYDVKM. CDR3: CASSLPRGPQETQYF. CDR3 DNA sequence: TGTGCCAGCAGCCTCCCCAGGGGGCCCCAAGAGACCCAGTACTTC.